The entry below describes one TCR beta chain. The data belong to a study of blood T cell repertoires in COVID-19. This CDR3 region has 12 residues. J was trimmed by 8 bases and V by 2 bases; bases with no gene match: 2. The germline gives CDR1 MDHEN, CDR2 SYDVKM. Sequenced by immunoSEQ multiplex PCR; TCRdb stores in-frame clones only, minus some. Of under 200,000 clones listed, about 84% are singletons. Everyone who took part was roughly 18 to 89 years old, and they came from fewer than 25 US areas. The chain carries TRBV28 and TRBJ1-1; TRBD1 aligns across 7 bases. This TCR was recovered from a middle-aged man with acute COVID-19. Sequencing was done on a sample of PBMCs or T cells enriched from blood (not recorded which). As DNA, the CDR3 is TGTGCCAGCAGTTTAGGACAGGTCGAAGCTTTCTTT. Residues: CASSLGQVEAFF.